This TCR beta chain was recovered during a study of T-cell reconstitution after alpha-beta-depleted transplantation in children. General study results and limits: Reported findings indicate that, about two months after transplant, alpha-beta T cells came from several hundred expanded clones, which were derived from non-depleted graft cells. A year post-transplant, T-cell counts and diversity derived mostly from newly produced T cells.

On this clonotype: Its antigen remains unidentified.

The CDR3 has 14 amino acids. Germline V gene lookup returns CDR1 SGHKS and CDR2 YYEKEE (reference sequence). Trimming removed 0 bases at V and 5 bases at J, with 12 bases between. Preparation of the TCRbeta library was carried out with unique molecular identifiers. MiXCR, applied by TCRdb to the PCR reads, yields one record per CDR3 protein. Counted here are more than 40,000 distinct CDR3 sequences, around 53% occurring once; the ten biggest clones make up around two fifths. This receptor was identified in a boy under two years old with SCID, due to receive a stem cell transplant. This sample comprised peripheral blood, obtained before TCRalphabeta/CD19-depleted stem cell transplant. The chain combines TRBV5-5 with TRBJ2-7; D perhaps matches TRBD1 (7 bases). The CDR3 nucleotides read TGTGCCAGCAGCTTGGCGGGGGACAGTCACGAGCAGTACTTC. Amino acid sequence: CASSLAGDSHEQYF.